The entry below describes one T cell receptor beta chain. Its antigen is not yet known. No base quality information exists; no much larger clone differs at one position. The data stem from a study of regulatory T cells in long-lasting Graves disease (dated by TCRdb to the early 2020s). Describing the broader study: Patients with newly diagnosed Graves' disease had been on antithyroid drugs for under 3 months. Peripheral blood TCR sequencing and RNA sequencing compared persistent Graves' disease patients with newly diagnosed Graves' disease patients. TCR sequencing covered approximately 13 persistent and approximately 20 newly diagnosed Graves' disease patients, some 35 samples in total. The study was registered as a clinical trial and conducted in China. What the study reported, not specific to this receptor: As a limitation, the authors acknowledged that the small sample size may reduce accuracy. Sequencing and analysis were restricted to the TCR beta chain. Persistent patients shared more public clonotypes among themselves (around 2,500) than newly diagnosed patients did (about 1,000). Preferential use of TRBV28, TRBJ1-2 and TRBJ2-5 was observed in persistent disease, whereas TRBV20-1 and TRBJ2-1 were favored in newly diagnosed disease. Persistent Graves' disease patients showed lower TCR Shannon entropy and fewer highly expanded clones than newly diagnosed patients, suggesting clonal expansion. Peripheral blood alone was examined, since thyroid tissue, which constituted the primary lesion, could not be accessed.

From a lookup of the germline V gene (reference sequence), CDR1 and CDR2 are DFQATT and SNEGSKA. The CDR3 starts with the cysteine, ends with the phenylalanine, and has 14 residues. Just the 42-base CDR3 DNA is kept, in frame starting at base 1. V was cut back by 4 bases and J by 2 bases, leaving a gap of 15 bases between them. The sample's time point label, decoded: newly diagnosed GD, antithyroid drugs for less than 3 months. RNA was extracted from PBMCs in TRIzol for both TCR sequencing and RNA sequencing. The diagnosis of Graves' disease followed American Thyroid Association guidelines. Patients for the study were recruited at an endocrinology department in Xi'an, China. Each patient gave 9 to 10 milliliters of peripheral blood, collected in an EDTA anticoagulant tube. Ficoll Paque Plus density gradient separation was used to isolate PBMCs, and no further T cell sorting was done. An Agilent 2100 Bioanalyzer and agarose gel were used to check RNA quality, while a NanoDrop 2000 measured RNA concentration.

Libraries were prepared through multiplex PCR. Sequenced using an Illumina HiSeq 4000. iRepertoire HTBI primers and Arm-PCR amplification of CDR3 regions were used to construct TCR beta libraries. Gel purification was performed on PCR products prior to sequencing. The authors' analysis ran thus. Across samples, roughly 60 TRBV and 14 TRBJ segments were identified and used for gene usage analysis of CDR3 amino acid clonotypes. COPE and FqMerger were used to merge filtered high-quality paired reads into contigs. BLAST was used to align contigs to IMGT TRBV, TRBD and TRBJ reference genes, with CDR3 defined following IMGT. Clonotypes above 0.1% frequency were classified as highly expanded clones. Shannon entropy served as the measure of repertoire diversity, while the Gini coefficient captured V-J evenness. A clonotype was considered public if more than one individual shared it. TCRdb cleaned the public reads at Q25 with fastp, built clones with MiXCR and kept in-frame beta chains. For every CDR3 protein sequence, its rows merge into one entry that carries the most common genes and DNA. In this record, the V and J calls reflect TCRdb's handling and not the investigators' own analysis. This sample has 580,000 or so distinct CDR3 sequences in its table, and about 16% of those were observed once. Around 12% of the sample is taken by the ten largest.

In addition, the sample was reused for a study of T cells in Graves' hyperthyroidism and ophthalmopathy. The second paper states: Graves' hyperthyroidism was defined as stable when no progression to ophthalmopathy occurred over 18 months of follow-up. Hyperthyroidism patients were newly diagnosed, with disease duration under 2 months, and aged 18 to 65 years. Any patient with an uncontrolled infection, another autoimmune disease, pregnancy or lactation was excluded. Clinical symptoms, serum thyroxine and TRAb, thyroid ultrasound, and orbital computed tomography formed the basis for the diagnoses. The first round of RT-PCR for the TCR CDR3 was performed with the HTBI primer set and the Qiagen OneStep RT-PCR kit. Most expanded thyroid clonotypes (frequency above 0.001) were also detected in blood, a finding suggesting that blood repertoires may reflect thyroid immune responses. A model built on a 13 V-J signature distinguished ophthalmopathy from stable hyperthyroidism, reaching about 89% sensitivity and approximately 81% specificity in cross-validation and 80%/75% in testing. In validation, the model predicted progression to ophthalmopathy with approximately 70% sensitivity and approximately 72% specificity, a median of about six months before onset. To identify distinguishing TCR V-J signatures, a discovery cohort of 90 to 100 patients was used, comprising 43 with Graves' ophthalmopathy and around 57 with stable Graves' hyperthyroidism. Prospective prediction of ophthalmopathy was tested in an independent validation cohort consisting of some 18 hyperthyroidism patients and 17 patients who later progressed to ophthalmopathy. The approximately 95 discovery patients were divided at random into training and test sets in a 7:3 ratio. The study also compared thyroid tissue and blood T-cell repertoires from five or six Graves' hyperthyroidism patients. Once sampling was done, hyperthyroidism patients were given methimazole at a starting dose of 30 mg daily, whereas ophthalmopathy patients were given high-dose intravenous methylprednisolone. A second multiplex PCR round built the libraries, followed by size selection and purification. Libraries were sequenced paired-end with 100 bp reads on an Illumina HiSeq2000. SOAPnuke was used to process the raw data, removing reads that contained adapters or uncalled bases, had a mean Phred below 15, or lacked an exact match to the constant primer or identifier. COPE v1.2.5 was used to merge high-quality paired reads, and clonotypes were defined as unique nucleotide sequences. MiTCR v1.1 was used to align clonotypes to the IMGT TRBV, TRBD and TRBJ reference segments. Analysis was restricted to V-J combinations with a frequency above 0.0001, which covered 99.2% of repertoires. A TCS score was defined as the ratio between F50 (clonal expansion) and ExV (chaos), using BLOSUM62-based TCRdist between CDR3 peptides within each V-J. Welch's t-statistics and random forest reduced around 510 V-J features to some 14, which were used in a naive Bayes classifier (R e1071). No statistical method was used to set the sample size in advance, and investigators knew the group allocation. According to the paper, TCR Vbeta CDR3 sequencing was carried out on roughly 130 peripheral blood samples, which came from 40 to 45 ophthalmopathy, around 75 hyperthyroidism and about 17 progressor patients.

The sequence derives from a young man with Graves disease. Donor details come from another sample of the same person, matched by shared clones. Here the sequenced sample was peripheral blood mononuclear cells (PBMCs), taken at new diagnosis, from a patient treated with antithyroid drugs. This chain joins TRBV20-1 to TRBJ2-7; possibly the D gene is TRBD2, per 6 matching bases. The sequence in DNA is TGCAGTGCTATGTCCCGGGAGCCGACCTACGAGCAGTACTTC. Translated, this is CSAMSREPTYEQYF.